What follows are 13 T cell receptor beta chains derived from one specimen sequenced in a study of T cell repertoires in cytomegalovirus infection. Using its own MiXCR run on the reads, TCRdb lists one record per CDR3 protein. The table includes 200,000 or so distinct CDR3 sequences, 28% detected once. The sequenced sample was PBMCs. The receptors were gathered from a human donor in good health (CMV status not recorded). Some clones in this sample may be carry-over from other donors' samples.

CDR3 bases: TGTGCCAGCAGCTCCCCACTCGGGACAGGAGCTTCACCCCTCCACTTT. This translates into CASSSPLGTGASPLHF. The rearrangement links TRBV7-2 to TRBJ1-6, with TRBD1 identical over 8 bases. This CDR3 region has 16 residues. V was pared by 4 bases and J by 9 bases, with 11 bases of the junction left unmatched. The germline V gene encodes CDR1 SGHTA and CDR2 FQGNSA.

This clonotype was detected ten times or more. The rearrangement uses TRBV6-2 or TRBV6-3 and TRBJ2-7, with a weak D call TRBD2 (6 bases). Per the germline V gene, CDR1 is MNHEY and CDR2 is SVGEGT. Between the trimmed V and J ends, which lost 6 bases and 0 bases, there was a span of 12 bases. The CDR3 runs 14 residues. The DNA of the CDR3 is TGTGCCAGCAGCTCACTAGCTGGCTCCTACGAGCAGTACTTC. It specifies CASSSLAGSYEQYF.

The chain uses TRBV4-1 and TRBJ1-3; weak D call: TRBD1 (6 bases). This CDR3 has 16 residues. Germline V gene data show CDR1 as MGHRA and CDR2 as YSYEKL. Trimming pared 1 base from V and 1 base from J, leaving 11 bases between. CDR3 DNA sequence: TGCGCCAGCAGCCAAGGGCAGGGGAGTTCTGGAAACACCATATATTTT. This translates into CASSQGQGSSGNTIYF.

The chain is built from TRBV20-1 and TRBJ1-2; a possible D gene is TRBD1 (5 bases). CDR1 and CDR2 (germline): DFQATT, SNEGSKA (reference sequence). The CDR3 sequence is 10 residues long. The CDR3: CRDFRDGYTF. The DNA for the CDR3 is TGCCGGGACTTCCGGGATGGCTACACCTTC.

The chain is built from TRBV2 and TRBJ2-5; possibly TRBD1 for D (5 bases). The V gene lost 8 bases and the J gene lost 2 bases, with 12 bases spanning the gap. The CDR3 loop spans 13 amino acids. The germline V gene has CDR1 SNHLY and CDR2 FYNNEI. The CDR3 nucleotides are TGTGCCAGCCGAAGGGGCACACAAGAGACCCAGTACTTC. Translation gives CASRRGTQETQYF.

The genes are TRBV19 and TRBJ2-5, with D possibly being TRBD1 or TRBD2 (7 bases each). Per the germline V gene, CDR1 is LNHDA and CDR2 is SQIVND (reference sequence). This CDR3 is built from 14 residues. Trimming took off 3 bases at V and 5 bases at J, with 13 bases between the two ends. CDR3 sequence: CASSMGGGAETQYF. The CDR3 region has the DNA TGTGCCAGTAGTATGGGAGGGGGCGCGGAGACCCAGTACTTC. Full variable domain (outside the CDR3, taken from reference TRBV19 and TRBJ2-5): DGGITQSPKYLFRKEGQNVTLSCEQNLNHDAMYWYRQDPGQGLRLIYYSQIVNDFQKGDIAEGYSVSREKKESFPLTVTSAQKNPTAFYLCASSMGGGAETQYFGPGTRLLVL.

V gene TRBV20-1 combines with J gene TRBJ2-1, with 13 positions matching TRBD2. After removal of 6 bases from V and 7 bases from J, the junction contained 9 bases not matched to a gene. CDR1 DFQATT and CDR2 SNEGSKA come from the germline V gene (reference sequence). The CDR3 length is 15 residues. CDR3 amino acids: CSAQTLAGGRNEQFF. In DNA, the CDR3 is TGCAGTGCCCAAACACTAGCGGGGGGGAGAAATGAGCAGTTCTTC.

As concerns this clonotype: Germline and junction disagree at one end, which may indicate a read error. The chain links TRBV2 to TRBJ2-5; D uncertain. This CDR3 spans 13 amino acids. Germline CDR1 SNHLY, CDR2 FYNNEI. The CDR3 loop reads CASSVGNQETQYF. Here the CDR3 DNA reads TGTGCCAGCAGTGTAGGCAATCAAGAGACCCAGTACTTT.

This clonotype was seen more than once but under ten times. CDR3 amino acids: CASSFDILDEQYF. In nucleotides, the CDR3 is TGTGCCAGCAGCTTCGATATTCTGGACGAGCAGTACTTC. This chain links TRBV7-2 with TRBJ2-7; D ambiguous. This CDR3 contains 13 residues. In germline, CDR1 is SGHTA, CDR2 FQGNSA. Trimming shortened V by 3 bases and J by 5 bases, and 11 bases separated the two germline ends.

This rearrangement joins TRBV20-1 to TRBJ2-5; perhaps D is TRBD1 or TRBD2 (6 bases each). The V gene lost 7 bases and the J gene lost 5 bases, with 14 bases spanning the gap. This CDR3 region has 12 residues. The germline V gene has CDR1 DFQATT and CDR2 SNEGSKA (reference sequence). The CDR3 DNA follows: TGCAGTGGGGGGGCCCGCGGCGAGACCCAGTACTTC. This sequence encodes CSGGARGETQYF.

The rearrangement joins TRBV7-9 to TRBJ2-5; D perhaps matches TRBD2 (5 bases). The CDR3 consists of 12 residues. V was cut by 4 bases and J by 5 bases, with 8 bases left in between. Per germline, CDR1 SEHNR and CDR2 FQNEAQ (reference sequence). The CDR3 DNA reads TGTGCCAGCAGCTCGGAGGCTGAGACCCAGTACTTC. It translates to CASSSEAETQYF. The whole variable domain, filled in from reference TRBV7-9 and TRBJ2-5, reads DTGVSQNPRHKITKRGQNVTFRCDPISEHNRLYWYRQTLGQGPEFLTYFQNEAQLEKSRLLSDRFSAERPKGSFSTLEIQRTEQGDSAMYLCASSSEAETQYFGPGTRLLVL.

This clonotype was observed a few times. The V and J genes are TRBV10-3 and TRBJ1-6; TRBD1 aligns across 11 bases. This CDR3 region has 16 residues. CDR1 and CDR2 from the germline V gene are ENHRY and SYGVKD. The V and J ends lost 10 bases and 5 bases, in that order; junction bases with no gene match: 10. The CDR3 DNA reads TGTGCCACCAACGGGGGACAGGGGGATAATAATTCACCCCTCCACTTT. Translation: CATNGGQGDNNSPLHF.

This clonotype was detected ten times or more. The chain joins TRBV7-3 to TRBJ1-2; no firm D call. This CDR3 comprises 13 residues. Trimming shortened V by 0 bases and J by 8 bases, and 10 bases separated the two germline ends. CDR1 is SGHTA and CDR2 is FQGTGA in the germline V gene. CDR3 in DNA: TGTGCCAGCAGCTTAACGGACTCAGGAGGCTACACCTTC. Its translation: CASSLTDSGGYTF.